This is a list of T cell receptor beta chains from one sample in a study of OX40 agonist ivuxolimab in advanced cancers. The method was immunoSEQ multiplex PCR; TCRdb's version includes in-frame clones alone and lacks a portion of them. The table records 69,000 or so clones, over 75% of them present only once. Source: CD4+ or CD8+ T cells sorted from blood, taken in a trial of the OX40 agonist ivuxolimab. These receptors all come from an adult with an advanced solid tumor such as melanoma, head and neck, liver or kidney cancer. CDR3s include the opening cysteine and the closing phenylalanine or tryptophan. Fields, in order: CDR3 DNA, CDR3 protein, clone size, J gene, V gene, D gene. A D gene is named only where the DNA matches it firmly. Clone size is given for some rows only: seen once, a few or many times, or a class if the clone is expanded.

DNA: TGTGCCAGCAATCGTGGGGCAGTCACAGATACGCAGTATTTT
CDR3: CASNRGAVTDTQYF
size: once
J: TRBJ2-3
V: TRBV2
D: NA

DNA: TGTGCCAGCAGCTTAGCAGCAGGGAAGGCAGATACGCAGTATTTT
CDR3: CASSLAAGKADTQYF
size: NA
J: TRBJ2-3
V: TRBV7-6
D: NA

DNA: TGTGCCAGCAGCCTGACAGGGGTGGAAGCTGAAGCTTTCTTT
CDR3: CASSLTGVEAEAFF
size: NA
J: TRBJ1-1
V: TRBV7-2
D: TRBD1

DNA: TGTGCCAGTCAGCTAGCGTTGGGCACCGGGGAGCTGTTTTTT
CDR3: CASQLALGTGELFF
size: NA
J: TRBJ2-2
V: TRBV6-5
D: NA

DNA: TGTGCCAGCAGCCTATACAGCGCAACTAATGAAAAACTGTTTTTT
CDR3: CASSLYSATNEKLFF
size: few
J: TRBJ1-4
V: TRBV6-5
D: NA

DNA: TGTGCCAGCATCGATCGGGGGGGCGCGGGGACCCAGTACTTC
CDR3: CASIDRGGAGTQYF
size: NA
J: TRBJ2-5
V: TRBV7-2
D: TRBD2

DNA: TGCGCCAGCAGCTCCAGGCGACAGGGGGTAATCGGGTCACCCCTCCACTTT
CDR3: CASSSRRQGVIGSPLHF
size: NA
J: TRBJ1-6
V: TRBV5-1
D: TRBD1

DNA: TGTGCCAGCAGTTCCCTCTCACTAGTGGCGGGGGAGCAGTACTTC
CDR3: CASSSLSLVAGEQYF
size: few
J: TRBJ2-7
V: TRBV27
D: NA

DNA: TGCGCCAGCAGCCAATCTTCACTAGCGGGAGAGTCAGATACGCAGTATTTT
CDR3: CASSQSSLAGESDTQYF
size: NA
J: TRBJ2-3
V: TRBV4-1
D: TRBD2

DNA: TGTGCCAGCAGTTACTCGGGGACTATCGCCTACGAGCAGTACTTC
CDR3: CASSYSGTIAYEQYF
size: NA
J: TRBJ2-7
V: TRBV6-6
D: TRBD2

DNA: TGTGCCATCAGAGGGACTTCGAGCACCGGGGAGCTGTTTTTT
CDR3: CAIRGTSSTGELFF
size: NA
J: TRBJ2-2
V: TRBV10-3
D: NA

DNA: TGCGCCAGCGTACGCGATATGACAGGGGGCTACACCTTC
CDR3: CASVRDMTGGYTF
size: NA
J: TRBJ1-2
V: TRBV23-1
D: TRBD1

DNA: TGTGCCAGCAGCCCCTATTTACGACAGGGTGATTACGAGCAGTACTTC
CDR3: CASSPYLRQGDYEQYF
size: once
J: TRBJ2-7
V: TRBV11-3
D: TRBD1

DNA: TGTGCCAGCAGTTACTCGAGGCAGGGCGATTCACCCCTCCACTTT
CDR3: CASSYSRQGDSPLHF
size: few
J: TRBJ1-6
V: TRBV6-5
D: NA

DNA: TGTGCCAGCTCACCCAGTTCACAGGGGAATCAGCCCCAGCATTTT
CDR3: CASSPSSQGNQPQHF
size: NA
J: TRBJ1-5
V: TRBV18
D: TRBD1

DNA: TGTGCCAGCAGTTACGCCGGCAGGGGAGATACTGGGGCCAACGTCCTGACTTTC
CDR3: CASSYAGRGDTGANVLTF
size: NA
J: TRBJ2-6
V: TRBV28
D: NA

DNA: TGTGCCAGCAGCTTCGGACGGTCGGAGTACGAGCAGTACTTC
CDR3: CASSFGRSEYEQYF
size: NA
J: TRBJ2-7
V: TRBV7-9
D: NA